One T cell receptor beta chain is described in this entry. The data were taken from a study of CD8 T cells in Susac syndrome. Random hexamers were used to reverse transcribe the RNA input (roughly 0.5 to 1 ug). TCRdb recomputed calls from the immunoSEQ multiplex PCR reads with MiXCR, one row per CDR3 protein. The sample lists around 150,000 distinct CDR3 sequences, just under 95% seen once, with 0.13% in the top ten. Germline values: CDR1 GTSNPN, CDR2 SVGIG (reference sequence). This CDR3 has 12 residues. The V gene lost 0 bases and the J gene lost 8 bases, with 10 bases spanning the gap. The TCR originated in a human donor in good health. This chain links TRBV30 with TRBJ1-1, with no clear D. Sequencing was carried out using CD4+ T cells from PBMCs. CDR3 in amino acids: CAWSVRVGEAFF. For the CDR3, the DNA is TGTGCCTGGAGTGTGCGTGTGGGGGAAGCTTTCTTT.